This paragraph reports one T cell receptor beta chain. Its antigen remains unidentified. The CDR3 totals 13 residues. From germline, CDR1 is MNHEY and CDR2 SMNVEV (reference sequence). V was cut by 1 base and J by 9 bases, with 10 bases left in between. These data belong to a study of T cells after yellow fever vaccination. Overall study context: Fractions with few cells were prepared using SMART-Seq v4 Ultra Low Input. Whole-study results and caveats: Secondary responses were weaker yet peaked faster, day 5 versus 15. Post-booster repertoires contained most primary-vaccination clones again (96% CD4, roughly 91% CD8).

The 5'RACE template-switching step produced TCR cDNA and added a universal primer site and UMIs. Via MiXCR, TCRdb re-called the 5' RACE reads, giving one row per CDR3 protein. This table has about 510,000 distinct CDR3 sequences, less than 25% appearing once. The chain recombines TRBV27 with TRBJ2-1, with unresolved D. This clonotype was sampled from a man between 18 and 29 years old who received the YFV17D yellow fever vaccine. Sequenced material: PBMCs, taken 21 days after the first yellow fever vaccination. The CDR3 sequence: CASSLLIWGEQFF. The CDR3 nucleotides read TGTGCCAGCAGTTTATTGATATGGGGTGAGCAGTTCTTC.